This T cell receptor (beta chain) was sequenced in a study of post-analysis software for immune sequencing data. Study at large: Disease trajectories encompassed relapsing-remitting, secondary progressive and progressive-relapsing multiple sclerosis. Study-level points and caveats: The normalized Chao1 diversity of multiple sclerosis patients was significantly lower than that of controls.

Each TCR beta cDNA library carried unique molecular identifiers. One entry per CDR3 protein, called by TCRdb with MiXCR from the PCR reads. The repertoire holds hundreds of thousands of distinct CDR3 sequences, with about 32% as singletons. As for this clonotype: Its antigen is not identified. The junction differs from germline at one of its ends, possibly a read error.

The sample consisted of blood. The clonotype originates from a girl aged 10 to 17 with multiple sclerosis.

CDR3 amino acids: CASTSRPRVWNGQFF. In DNA, the CDR3 is TGTGCCAGCACCTCTCGGCCCCGCGTCTGGAATGGGCAGTTCTTC. The chain has TRBV6-6 and TRBJ2-1; D is undetermined. Per the germline V gene, CDR1 is MNHNY and CDR2 is SVGAGI (reference sequence). The CDR3 has 15 amino acids.